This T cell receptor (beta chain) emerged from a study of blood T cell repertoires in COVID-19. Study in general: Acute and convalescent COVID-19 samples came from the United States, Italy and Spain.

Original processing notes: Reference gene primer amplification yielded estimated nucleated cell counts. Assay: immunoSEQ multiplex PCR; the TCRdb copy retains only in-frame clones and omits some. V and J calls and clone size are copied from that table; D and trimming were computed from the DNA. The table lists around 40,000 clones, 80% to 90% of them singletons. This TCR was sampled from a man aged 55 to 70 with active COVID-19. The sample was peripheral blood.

The CDR3 reads CASSLGQAVSEQFF. Here the CDR3 DNA reads TGTGCCAGCAGCTTAGGACAGGCGGTCTCCGAGCAGTTCTTC. V usage is TRBV7-6 and J usage is TRBJ2-1; a possible D gene is TRBD1 (6 bases). The CDR3 spans 14 residues. The V and J ends lost 1 base and 10 bases respectively, with 14 bases between them. The germline gives CDR1 SGHVS, CDR2 FNYEAQ. The full variable domain, its missing parts supplied by reference TRBV7-6 and TRBJ2-1, is GAGVSQSPRYKVTKRGQDVALRCDPISGHVSLYWYRQALGQGPEFLTYFNYEAQQDKSGLPNDRFSAERPEGSISTLTIQRTEQRDSAMYRCASSLGQAVSEQFFGPGTRLTVL.